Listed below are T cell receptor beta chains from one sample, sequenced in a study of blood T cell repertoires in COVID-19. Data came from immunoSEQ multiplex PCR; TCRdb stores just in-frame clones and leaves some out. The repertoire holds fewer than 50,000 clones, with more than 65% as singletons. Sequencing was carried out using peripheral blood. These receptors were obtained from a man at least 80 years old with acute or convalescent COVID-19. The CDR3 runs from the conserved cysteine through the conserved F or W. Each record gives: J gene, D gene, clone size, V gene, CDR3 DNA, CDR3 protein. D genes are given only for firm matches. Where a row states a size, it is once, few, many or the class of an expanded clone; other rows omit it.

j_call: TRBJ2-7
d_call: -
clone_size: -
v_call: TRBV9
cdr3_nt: TGTGCCAGCAGCGTAGCTGGAGACAGTTACTACGAGCAGTACTTC
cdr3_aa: CASSVAGDSYYEQYF

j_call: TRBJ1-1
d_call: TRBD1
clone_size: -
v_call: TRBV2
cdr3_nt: TGTGCCAGCAGGGGACAGTTCAACACTGAAGCTTTCTTT
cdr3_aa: CASRGQFNTEAFF

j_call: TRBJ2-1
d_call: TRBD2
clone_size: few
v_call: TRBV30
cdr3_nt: TGTGCCTGGAGTGTGGGGGGGAACAATGAGCAGTTCTTC
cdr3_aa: CAWSVGGNNEQFF

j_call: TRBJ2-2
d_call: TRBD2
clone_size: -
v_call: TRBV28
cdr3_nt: TGTGCCAGCAGTTTACTCCTCGGGGGGAGCGCCGGGGAGCTGTTTTTT
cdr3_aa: CASSLLLGGSAGELFF

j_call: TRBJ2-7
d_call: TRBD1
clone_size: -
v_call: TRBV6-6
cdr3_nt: TGTGCCAGCAGCCACCCGGGACAGGGGACCGACGAGCAGTACTTC
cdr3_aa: CASSHPGQGTDEQYF

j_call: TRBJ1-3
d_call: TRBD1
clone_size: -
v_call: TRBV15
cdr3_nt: TGTGCCACCAGCAGAAGACAGGGAGGAAACACCATATATTTT
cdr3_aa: CATSRRQGGNTIYF

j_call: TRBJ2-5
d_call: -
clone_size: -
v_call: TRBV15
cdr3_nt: TGTGCCACCAGCAGAGGGACAGTCCAAGAGACCCAGTACTTC
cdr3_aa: CATSRGTVQETQYF

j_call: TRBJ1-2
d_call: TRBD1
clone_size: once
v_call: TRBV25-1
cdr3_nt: TGTGCCAGCAGAGGGACAGCCTATGGCTACACCTTC
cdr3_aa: CASRGTAYGYTF

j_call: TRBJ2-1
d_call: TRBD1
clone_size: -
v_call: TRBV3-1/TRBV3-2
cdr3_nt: TGTGCCAGCAGCTATGACAGGGGGCGCGGAAATGAGCAGTTCTTC
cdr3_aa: CASSYDRGRGNEQFF

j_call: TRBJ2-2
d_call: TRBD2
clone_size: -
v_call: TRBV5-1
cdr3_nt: TGCGCCAGCAGCCCTAGCGGGAGTTCCACCGGGGAGCTGTTTTTT
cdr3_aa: CASSPSGSSTGELFF

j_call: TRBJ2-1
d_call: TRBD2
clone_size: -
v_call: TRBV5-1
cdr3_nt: TGCGCCAGCAGCGAGACTAGCGGGAGGGCCGGCTTGATTTTCTTC
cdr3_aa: CASSETSGRAGLIFF

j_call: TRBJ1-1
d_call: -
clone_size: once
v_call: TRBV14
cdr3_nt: TGTGCCAGCAGCCCCATACAGGGCAGCATGAACACTGAAGCTTTCTTT
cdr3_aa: CASSPIQGSMNTEAFF

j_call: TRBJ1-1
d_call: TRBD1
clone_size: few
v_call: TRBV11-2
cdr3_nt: TGTGCCAGCAGCTACACAGGGGTCACTGAAGCTTTCTTT
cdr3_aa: CASSYTGVTEAFF

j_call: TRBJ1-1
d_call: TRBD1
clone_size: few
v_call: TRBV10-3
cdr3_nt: TGTGCCATCACGGAGGACAGGGACACTGAAGCTTTCTTT
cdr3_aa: CAITEDRDTEAFF

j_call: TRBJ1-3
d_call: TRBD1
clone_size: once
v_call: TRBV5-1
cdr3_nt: TGCGCCAGCAGCTTAACAACCGGGACAGGGTCCAACACCATATATTTT
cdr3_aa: CASSLTTGTGSNTIYF

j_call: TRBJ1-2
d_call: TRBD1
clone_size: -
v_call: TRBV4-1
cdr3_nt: TGCGCCAGCAGCCAAGGGAGGGACAGTAGGATCTATGGCTACACCTTC
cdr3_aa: CASSQGRDSRIYGYTF

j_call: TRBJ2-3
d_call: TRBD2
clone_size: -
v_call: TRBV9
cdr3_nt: TGTGCCAGCAGTGGAGGGGCTAGCGGGAGAACAGATACGCAGTATTTT
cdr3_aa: CASSGGASGRTDTQYF

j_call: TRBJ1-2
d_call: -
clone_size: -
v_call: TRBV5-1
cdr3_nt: TGCGCCAGCAGCTTTATGGGCGAGCATGGCTACACCTTC
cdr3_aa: CASSFMGEHGYTF

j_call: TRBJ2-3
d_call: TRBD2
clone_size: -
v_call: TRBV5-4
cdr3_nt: TGTGCCAGCAGCAGGACTAGCGGGGGAAGCCCAGATACGCAGTATTTT
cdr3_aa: CASSRTSGGSPDTQYF

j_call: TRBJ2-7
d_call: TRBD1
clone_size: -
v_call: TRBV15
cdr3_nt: TGTGCCACCAGCAGGGAGGACAGGGGGTTGTCCGAGCAGTACTTC
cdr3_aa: CATSREDRGLSEQYF

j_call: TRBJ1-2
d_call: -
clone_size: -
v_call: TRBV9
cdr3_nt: TGTGCCAGCAGCGTAGTGGAGGGGTATGGCTACACCTTC
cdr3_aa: CASSVVEGYGYTF

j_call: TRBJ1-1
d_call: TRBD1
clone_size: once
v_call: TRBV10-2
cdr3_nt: TGCGCCAGCGGAGGGACAGCGAACACTGAAGCTTTCTTT
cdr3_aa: CASGGTANTEAFF

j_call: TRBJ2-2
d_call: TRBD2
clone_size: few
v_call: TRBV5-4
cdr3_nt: TGTGCCAGCAGCTCCCCGGGGACTAGCGGGGGACGGAACACCGGGGAGCTGTTTTTT
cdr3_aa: CASSSPGTSGGRNTGELFF

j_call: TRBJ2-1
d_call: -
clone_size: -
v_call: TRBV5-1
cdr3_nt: TGCGCCAGCAGCGTAGGGGGCAGGGGGGTTGAGCAGTTCTTC
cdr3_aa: CASSVGGRGVEQFF

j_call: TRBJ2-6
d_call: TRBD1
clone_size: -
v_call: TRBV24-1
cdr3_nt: TGTGCCACCAGTGACACAGGGGGCTCTGGGGCCAACGTCCTGACTTTC
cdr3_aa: CATSDTGGSGANVLTF

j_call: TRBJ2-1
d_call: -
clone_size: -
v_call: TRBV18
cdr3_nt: TGTGCCAGCTCACCTACTCCGGGAACCTACAATGAGCAGTTCTTC
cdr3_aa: CASSPTPGTYNEQFF

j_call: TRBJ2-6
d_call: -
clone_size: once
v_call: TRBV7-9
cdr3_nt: TGTGCCAGCAGCTTAAGCGGGCGAGGGTCTGGGGCCAACGTCCTGACTTTC
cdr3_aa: CASSLSGRGSGANVLTF

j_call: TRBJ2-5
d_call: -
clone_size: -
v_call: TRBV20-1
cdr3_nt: TGCAGTGCTAGTTCTAGCGACGAGACCCAGTACTTC
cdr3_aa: CSASSSDETQYF

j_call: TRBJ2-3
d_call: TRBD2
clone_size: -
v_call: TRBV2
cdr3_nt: TGTGCCAGCACGCTAGGGCGGGAGGGAACGCAGTATTTT
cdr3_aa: CASTLGREGTQYF

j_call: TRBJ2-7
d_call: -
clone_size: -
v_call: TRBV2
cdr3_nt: TGTGCCAGCAGTCTTGGAATCCTCGGACACTACGAGCAGTACTTC
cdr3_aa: CASSLGILGHYEQYF

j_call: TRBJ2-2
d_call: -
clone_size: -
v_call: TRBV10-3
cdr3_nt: TGTGCCATCAGTGTCGCGGGAACGAACACCGGGGAGCTGTTTTTT
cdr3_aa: CAISVAGTNTGELFF

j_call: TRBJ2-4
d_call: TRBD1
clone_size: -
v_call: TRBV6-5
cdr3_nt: TGTGCCAGCAGTTCCAGGACAGGTTTAGCCAAAAACATTCAGTACTTC
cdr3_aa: CASSSRTGLAKNIQYF

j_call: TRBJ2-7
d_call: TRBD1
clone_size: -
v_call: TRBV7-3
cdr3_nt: TGTGCCAGCAGGAAGGACAGGGCGTCTGAACAGTACTTC
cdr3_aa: CASRKDRASEQYF

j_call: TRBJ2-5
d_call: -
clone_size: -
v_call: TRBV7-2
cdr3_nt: TGTGCCAGCAGCCCCCAAGCCGGGGGAGAGACCCAGTACTTC
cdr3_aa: CASSPQAGGETQYF